The source of this T cell receptor beta chain is a study of control samples from healthy donors and cancer patients. Sequenced by immunoSEQ multiplex PCR; TCRdb stores in-frame clones only, minus some. The profile shows about 220,000 clones, roughly 94% of them singletons. Trimming removed 0 bases from V and 5 bases from J, with 10 bases in between. This CDR3 is built from 14 residues. CDR1 and CDR2 from the germline V gene are SGHNT and YENEEA. This chain connects TRBV11-3 to TRBJ1-1, with D maybe TRBD1 (5 bases). This TCR was recovered from a man between 45 and 60 years old in good health. The sequenced material came from blood. The CDR3 DNA follows: TGTGCCAGCAGCTTAGAGGGGCCCTCAACTGAAGCTTTCTTT. It codes for CASSLEGPSTEAFF.